A selection of T cell receptor beta chains follows, all from one sample in a study of human T cells and chemical hapten exposure. TCRdb recomputed calls from the RACE reads with MiXCR, one row per CDR3 protein. The sample contains roughly 69,000 distinct CDR3 sequences, 8% to 13% of which appear only once. The specimen was whole blood, collected in connection with sensitization to the hapten diphenylcyclopropenone (DPC). The receptors here all came from a woman aged 25 to 39 with alopecia areata. Some clones in this sample may be carry-over from other donors' samples. Both conserved end residues are part of each CDR3. A D gene is named only where the DNA matches it firmly. For some rows the clone size is stated as once, few or many, or as a class when expanded; others skip it.

j_call clone_size v_call d_call cdr3_aa cdr3_nt
TRBJ2-3 few TRBV14 - CASSQDKGGVSSRGTDTQYF TGTGCCAGCAGCCAAGATAAGGGCGGGGTTTCATCAAGAGGGACAGATACGCAGTATTTT
TRBJ2-1 few TRBV11-2 - CASSYMRSRGEQFF TGTGCCAGCAGCTATATGCGGTCAAGGGGGGAGCAGTTCTTC
TRBJ2-4 - TRBV18 - CASSPAIAKNIQYF TGTGCCAGCTCACCAGCGATAGCCAAAAACATTCAGTACTTC
TRBJ2-7 few TRBV12-3/TRBV12-4 TRBD2 CASHPPRPRLLAGSSYEQYF TGTGCCAGCCACCCCCCACGCCCCAGGCTACTAGCGGGGAGCTCCTACGAGCAGTACTTC
TRBJ1-1 few TRBV20-1 TRBD1 CSAREPTQGPGQAFF TGCAGTGCTAGAGAACCTACACAGGGCCCGGGACAGGCTTTCTTT
TRBJ2-1 few TRBV18 TRBD2 CASSPPSFSGSTNEQFF TGTGCCAGCTCACCCCCCTCTTTTAGCGGGAGTACTAATGAGCAGTTCTTC
TRBJ1-5 few TRBV30 - CAWSVEFSNQPQHF TGTGCCTGGAGTGTGGAGTTTAGCAATCAGCCCCAGCATTTT
TRBJ2-1 - TRBV11-3 - CASSRESNEQFF TGTGCCAGCAGCAGAGAGAGCAATGAGCAGTTCTTC
TRBJ2-1 few TRBV7-2 - CASSGGGVRVRDNEQFF TGTGCCAGCAGCGGCGGAGGCGTCAGAGTCAGGGACAATGAGCAGTTCTTC
TRBJ2-3 many TRBV7-2 - CASSLGPSGADTQYF TGTGCCAGCAGCCTGGGACCCTCCGGGGCAGATACGCAGTATTTT
TRBJ2-1 few TRBV29-1 - CSAGPPRVNEQFF TGCAGCGCGGGCCCACCCAGGGTCAATGAGCAGTTCTTC
TRBJ1-1 - TRBV27 - CASSLQGTTEAFF TGTGCCAGCAGTTTACAGGGGACCACTGAAGCTTTCTTT
TRBJ1-5 - TRBV27 - CASYQPQHF TGTGCCAGTTATCAGCCCCAGCATTTT
TRBJ2-3 few TRBV5-6 - CASSLIGERGEDTQYF TGTGCCAGCAGTCTTATAGGTGAGAGGGGCGAAGATACGCAGTATTTT
TRBJ2-6 - TRBV7-9 TRBD1 CASSHWRDRDQSGANVLTF TGTGCCAGCAGCCATTGGCGGGACAGGGATCAATCTGGGGCCAACGTCCTGACTTTC
TRBJ1-3 - TRBV12-3/TRBV12-4 - CASSPAPSGNTIYF TGTGCCAGCAGTCCGGCTCCCTCTGGAAACACCATATATTTT
TRBJ2-7 few TRBV5-1 - CASSLSGGPSEQYF TGCGCCAGCAGCTTGTCGGGGGGCCCCTCCGAGCAGTACTTC
TRBJ1-3 many TRBV6-5 - CASSYSGPGNTIYF TGTGCCAGCAGTTATTCAGGGCCTGGAAACACCATATATTTT
TRBJ1-1 - TRBV29-1 - CSVGHPGGTEAFF TGCAGCGTTGGGCACCCCGGAGGGACTGAAGCTTTCTTT
TRBJ1-1 - TRBV12-3/TRBV12-4 - CVSSPSMGMNTEAFF TGTGTCAGCAGTCCCAGTATGGGAATGAACACTGAAGCTTTCTTT
TRBJ2-3 few TRBV9 - CASSVVSSGQDTQYF TGTGCCAGCAGCGTAGTGTCATCCGGCCAAGATACGCAGTATTTT
TRBJ2-5 many TRBV6-2/TRBV6-3 TRBD2 CATRERDYQETQYF TGTGCCACCAGAGAGCGGGACTACCAAGAGACCCAGTACTTC
TRBJ2-4 - TRBV20-1 - CSAWRGSKNIQYF TGCAGTGCTTGGCGGGGATCCAAAAACATTCAGTACTTC
TRBJ1-1 many TRBV27 TRBD1 CAAQGGTEAFF TGTGCCGCCCAGGGGGGGACTGAAGCTTTCTTT
TRBJ2-3 - TRBV27 TRBD1 CASSSIQGAGDTQYF TGTGCCAGCAGTTCGATACAGGGGGCGGGAGATACGCAGTATTTT
TRBJ2-1 few TRBV4-3 - CASSQDGQGEQFF TGCGCCAGCAGCCAAGACGGCCAGGGAGAGCAGTTCTTC
TRBJ2-2 - TRBV5-1 - CASSLNSANTGELFF TGCGCCAGCAGCTTGAACAGCGCGAACACCGGGGAGCTGTTTTTT
TRBJ2-5 - TRBV11-2 TRBD1 CASSSTTGAQETQYF TGTGCCAGCAGCTCCACGACAGGGGCCCAAGAGACCCAGTACTTC
TRBJ2-3 - TRBV7-2 - CASSLRHGGTDTQYF TGTGCCAGCAGCTTGCGTCACGGGGGTACGGATACGCAGTATTTT
TRBJ2-1 few TRBV9 - CASSVGSGAGEQFF TGTGCCAGCAGCGTAGGATCGGGAGCGGGTGAGCAGTTCTTC